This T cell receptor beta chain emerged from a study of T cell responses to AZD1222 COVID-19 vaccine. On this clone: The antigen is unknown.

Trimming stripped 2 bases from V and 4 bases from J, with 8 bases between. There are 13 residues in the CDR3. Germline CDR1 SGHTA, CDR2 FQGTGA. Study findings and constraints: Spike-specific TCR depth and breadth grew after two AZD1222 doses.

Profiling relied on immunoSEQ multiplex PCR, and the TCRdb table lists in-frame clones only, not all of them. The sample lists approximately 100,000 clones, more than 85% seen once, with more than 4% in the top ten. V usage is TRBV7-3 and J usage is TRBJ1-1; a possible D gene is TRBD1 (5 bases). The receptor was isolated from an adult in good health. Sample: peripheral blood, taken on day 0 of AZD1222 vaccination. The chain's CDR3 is CASSLYGATEAFF. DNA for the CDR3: TGTGCCAGCAGCTTATATGGGGCCACTGAAGCTTTCTTT. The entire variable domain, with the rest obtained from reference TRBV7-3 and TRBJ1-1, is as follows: GAGVSQTPSNKVTEKGKYVELRCDPISGHTALYWYRQSLGQGPEFLIYFQGTGAADDSGLPNDRFFAVRPEGSVSTLKIQRTERGDSAVYLCASSLYGATEAFFGQGTRLTVV.